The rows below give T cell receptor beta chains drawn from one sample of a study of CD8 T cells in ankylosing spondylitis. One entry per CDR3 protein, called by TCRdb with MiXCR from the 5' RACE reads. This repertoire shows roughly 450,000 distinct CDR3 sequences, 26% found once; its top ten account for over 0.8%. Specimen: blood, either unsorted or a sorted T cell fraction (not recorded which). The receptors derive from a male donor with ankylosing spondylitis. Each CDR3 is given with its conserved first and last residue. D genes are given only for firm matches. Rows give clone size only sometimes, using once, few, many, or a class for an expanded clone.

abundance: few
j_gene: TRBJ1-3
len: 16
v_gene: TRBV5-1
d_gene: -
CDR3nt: TGCGCCAGCAGCGGGGATTGGCTCAGCTCTGGAAACACCATATATTTT
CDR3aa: CASSGDWLSSGNTIYF

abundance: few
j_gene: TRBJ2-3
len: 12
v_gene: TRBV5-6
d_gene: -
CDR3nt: TGTGCCAGCAGTTATCAACGAGATACGCAGTATTTT
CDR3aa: CASSYQRDTQYF

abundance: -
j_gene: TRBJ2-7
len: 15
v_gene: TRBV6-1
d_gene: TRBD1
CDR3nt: TGTGCCAGCAAGGTACAGGGGTGGAGCTCCTACGAGCAGTACTTC
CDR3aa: CASKVQGWSSYEQYF

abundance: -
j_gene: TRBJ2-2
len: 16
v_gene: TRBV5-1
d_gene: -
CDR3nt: TGCGCCAGCAGCCCGGCCCAGGGGTCGGGCACCGGGGAGCTGTTTTTT
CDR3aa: CASSPAQGSGTGELFF

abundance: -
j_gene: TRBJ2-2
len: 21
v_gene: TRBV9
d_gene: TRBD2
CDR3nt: TGTGCCAGCAGCGTAGGGACCGGGACTAGCGGGAGTTTGTCGAACACCGGGGAGCTGTTTTTT
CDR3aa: CASSVGTGTSGSLSNTGELFF

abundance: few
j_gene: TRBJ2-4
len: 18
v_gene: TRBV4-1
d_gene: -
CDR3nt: TGCGCCAGCAGCCAAGTTGGGGTCACAGCTCGAGCCAAAAACATTCAGTACTTC
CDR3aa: CASSQVGVTARAKNIQYF

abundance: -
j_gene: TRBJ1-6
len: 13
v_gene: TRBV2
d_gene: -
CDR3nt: TGTGCCAGCAGTGAAAGAGTTTATTCACCCCTCCACTTT
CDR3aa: CASSERVYSPLHF

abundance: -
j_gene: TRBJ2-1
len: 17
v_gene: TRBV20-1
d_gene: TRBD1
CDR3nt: TGCAGTGCTAGAGACCGATTGACAGGGGGCTCTTTAAATGAGCAGTTCTTC
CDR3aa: CSARDRLTGGSLNEQFF

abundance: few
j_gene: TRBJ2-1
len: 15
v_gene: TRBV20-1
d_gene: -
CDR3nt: TGCAGTGCCTCTCCATTGATTAGCGGATACAATGAGCAGTTCTTC
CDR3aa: CSASPLISGYNEQFF

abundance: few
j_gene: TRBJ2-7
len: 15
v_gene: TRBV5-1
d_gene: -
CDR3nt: TGCGCCAGCAGCTTTTCTCAGGGCTACACCTACGAGCAGTACTTC
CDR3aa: CASSFSQGYTYEQYF

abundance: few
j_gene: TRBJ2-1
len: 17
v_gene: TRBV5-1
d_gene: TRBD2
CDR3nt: TGCGCCAGCAGCTTGGAGCCTAGCGGTACAGTAGGGGATGAGCAGTTCTTC
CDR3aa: CASSLEPSGTVGDEQFF

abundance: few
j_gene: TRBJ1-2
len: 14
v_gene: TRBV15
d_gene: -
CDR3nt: TGTGCCACCAGCCGGGGAGGGGACGGCTATGGCTACACCTTC
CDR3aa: CATSRGGDGYGYTF

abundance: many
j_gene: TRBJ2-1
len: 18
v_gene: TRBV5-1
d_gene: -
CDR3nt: TGCGCCAGCAGCTCCCAGCAGGTATCAAACCGGGGTTACAATGAGCAGTTCTTC
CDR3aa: CASSSQQVSNRGYNEQFF

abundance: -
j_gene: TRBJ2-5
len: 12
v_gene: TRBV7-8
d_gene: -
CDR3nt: TGTGCCAGCAGTCATACGGAAGAGACCCAGTACTTC
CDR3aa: CASSHTEETQYF

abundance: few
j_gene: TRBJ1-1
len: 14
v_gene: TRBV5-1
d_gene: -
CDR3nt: TGCGCCAGCAGCCGGAGGGGGGTGGGGGCTGAAGCTTTCTTT
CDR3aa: CASSRRGVGAEAFF

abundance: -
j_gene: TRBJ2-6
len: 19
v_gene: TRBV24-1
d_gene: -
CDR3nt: TGTGCCACCAGTGATCCCTCGGCAGGGGAATTGACTGGGGCCAACGTCCTGACTTTC
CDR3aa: CATSDPSAGELTGANVLTF

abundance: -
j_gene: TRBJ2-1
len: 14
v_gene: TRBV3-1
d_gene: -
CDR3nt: TGTGCCAGCAGCACCGTTAGAGGCCAGAGTGAGCAGTTCTTC
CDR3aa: CASSTVRGQSEQFF

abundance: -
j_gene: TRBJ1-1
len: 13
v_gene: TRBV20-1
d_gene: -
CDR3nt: TGCAGTGCTAGAGGGCCCGGGGCCACTGAAGCTTTCTTT
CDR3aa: CSARGPGATEAFF

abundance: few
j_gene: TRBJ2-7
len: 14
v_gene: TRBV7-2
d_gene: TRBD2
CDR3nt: TGTGCCAGCAGCTACGGACTAGCGGGAGAGAAGCAGTACTTC
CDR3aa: CASSYGLAGEKQYF

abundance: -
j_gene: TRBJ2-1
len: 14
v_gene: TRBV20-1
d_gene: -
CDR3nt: TGCAGTGCTAGAGATCCCCGCAGGGGCAATGAGCAGTTCTTC
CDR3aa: CSARDPRRGNEQFF

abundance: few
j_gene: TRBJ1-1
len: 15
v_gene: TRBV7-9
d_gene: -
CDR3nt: TGTGCCAGCAGCCTACAGGGACTACAATACACTGAAGCTTTCTTT
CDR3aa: CASSLQGLQYTEAFF

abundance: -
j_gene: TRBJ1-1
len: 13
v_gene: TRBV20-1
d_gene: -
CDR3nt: TGCAGTGCTGGGCCTGACTTGAACACTGAAGCTTTCTTT
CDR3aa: CSAGPDLNTEAFF

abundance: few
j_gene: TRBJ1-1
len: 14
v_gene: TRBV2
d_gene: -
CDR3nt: TGTGCCAGCAGCGCGGGACTTCTGAACACTGAAGCTTTCTTT
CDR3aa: CASSAGLLNTEAFF

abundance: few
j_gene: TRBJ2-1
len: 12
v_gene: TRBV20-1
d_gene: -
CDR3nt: TGCAGTTCAGGCCTCCCCGGCAATGAGCAGTTCTTC
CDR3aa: CSSGLPGNEQFF

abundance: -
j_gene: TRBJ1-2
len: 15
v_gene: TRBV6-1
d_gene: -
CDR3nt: TGTGCCAGCAGTCCCAACCGGCCCTCCCGTGCGGGCTACACCTTC
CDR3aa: CASSPNRPSRAGYTF

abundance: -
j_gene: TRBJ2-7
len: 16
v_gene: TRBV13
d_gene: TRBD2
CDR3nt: TGTGCCAGCAGCTTAGCCTCGACTAGCGGGAGTGGCGAGCAGTACTTC
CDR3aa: CASSLASTSGSGEQYF

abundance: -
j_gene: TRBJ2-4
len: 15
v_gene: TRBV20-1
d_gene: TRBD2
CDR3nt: TGCAGTGCTAGGACTAGCGGGTTAGCCAAAAACATTCAGTACTTC
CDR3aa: CSARTSGLAKNIQYF

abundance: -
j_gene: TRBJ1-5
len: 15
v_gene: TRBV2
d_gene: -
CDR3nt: TGTGCCAGCAGCGACAAACAGGGTGGTAGTCAGCCCCAGCATTTT
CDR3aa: CASSDKQGGSQPQHF

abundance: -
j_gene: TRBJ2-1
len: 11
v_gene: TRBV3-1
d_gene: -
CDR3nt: TGTGCCAGCAGCCACATGAGTGAGCAGTTCTTC
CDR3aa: CASSHMSEQFF

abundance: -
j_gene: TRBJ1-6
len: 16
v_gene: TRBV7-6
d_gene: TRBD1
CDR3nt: TGTGCCAGCAGCTTAGCGACAGGGGAAAATAATTCACCCCTCCACTTT
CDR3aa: CASSLATGENNSPLHF

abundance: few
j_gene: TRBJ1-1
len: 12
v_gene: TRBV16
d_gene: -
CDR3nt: TGTGCCAGCAGCCAATCCTTGCAGGGAGCTTTCTTT
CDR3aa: CASSQSLQGAFF

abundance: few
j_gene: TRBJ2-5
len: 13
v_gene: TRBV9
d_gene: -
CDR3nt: TGTGCCAGCAGCGTCAGTGGGAAAGAGACCCAGTACTTC
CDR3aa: CASSVSGKETQYF

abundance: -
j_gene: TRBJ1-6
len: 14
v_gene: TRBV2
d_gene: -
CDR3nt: TGTGCCAGCAGGGCGATGACAGCCAATTCACCCCTCCACTTT
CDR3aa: CASRAMTANSPLHF

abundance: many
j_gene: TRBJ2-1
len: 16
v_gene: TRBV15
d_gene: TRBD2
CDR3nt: TGTGCCACCAGCAGAGAGGGTAGCGGGACCCCCAATGAGCAGTTCTTC
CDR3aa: CATSREGSGTPNEQFF

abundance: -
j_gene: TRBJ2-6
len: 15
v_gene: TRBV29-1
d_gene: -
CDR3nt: TGCAGCGTACCGGGACACCCCTCTGGGGCCAACGTCCTGACTTTC
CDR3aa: CSVPGHPSGANVLTF

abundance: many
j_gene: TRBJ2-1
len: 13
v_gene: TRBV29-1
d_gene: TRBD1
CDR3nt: TGCAGCGTTCGGACAGGGGGACGTAGTGAGCAGTTCTTC
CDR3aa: CSVRTGGRSEQFF

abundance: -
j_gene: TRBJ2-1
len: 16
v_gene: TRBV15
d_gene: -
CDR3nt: TGTGCCACCAGCAGAGATCCAGGGAGCTCCTACAATGAGCAGTTCTTC
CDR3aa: CATSRDPGSSYNEQFF

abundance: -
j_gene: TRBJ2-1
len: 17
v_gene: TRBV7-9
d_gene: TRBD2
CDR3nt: TGTGCCAGCAGCCCACGATCCGGGCTAGCGGGTAACAATGAGCAGTTCTTC
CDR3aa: CASSPRSGLAGNNEQFF

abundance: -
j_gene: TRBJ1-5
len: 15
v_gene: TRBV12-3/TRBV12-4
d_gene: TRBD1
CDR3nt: TGTGCCAGCAGACATAGGGGGCTTGGCAATCAGCCCCAGCATTTT
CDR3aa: CASRHRGLGNQPQHF

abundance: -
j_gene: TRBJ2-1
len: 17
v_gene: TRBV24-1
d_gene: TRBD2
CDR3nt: TGTGCCACCAGTGGGGTGACTAGCGGGAGGTCCTACAATGAGCAGTTCTTC
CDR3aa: CATSGVTSGRSYNEQFF

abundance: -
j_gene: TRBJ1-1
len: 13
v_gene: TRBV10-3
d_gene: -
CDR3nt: TGTGCCATCAGTGAGTCGAAAGGCACTGAAGCTTTCTTT
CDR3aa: CAISESKGTEAFF

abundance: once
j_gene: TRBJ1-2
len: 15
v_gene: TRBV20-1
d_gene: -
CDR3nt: TGCAGTGCCCCCCTCCGCCGCTCCTTAAAGTATGGCTACACCTTC
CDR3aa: CSAPLRRSLKYGYTF

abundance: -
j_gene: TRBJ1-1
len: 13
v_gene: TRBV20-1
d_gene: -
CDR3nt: TGCAGTGCTAGCCCGGGGGGGAAGACTGAAGCTTTCTTT
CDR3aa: CSASPGGKTEAFF

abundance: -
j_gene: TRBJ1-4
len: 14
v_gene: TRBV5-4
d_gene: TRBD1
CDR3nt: TGTGCCAGCAGCTCAGGGGGGGGTCATGAAAAACTGTTTTTT
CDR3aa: CASSSGGGHEKLFF

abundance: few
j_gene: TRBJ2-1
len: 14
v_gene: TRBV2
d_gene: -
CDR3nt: TGTGCCAGCAGTGAGCGGAGGTCCAACAATGAGCAGTTCTTC
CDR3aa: CASSERRSNNEQFF

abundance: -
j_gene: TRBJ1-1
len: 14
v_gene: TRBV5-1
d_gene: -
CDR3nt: TGCGCCAGCAGCGACCAGGGTAGGAACACTGAAGCTTTCTTT
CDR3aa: CASSDQGRNTEAFF

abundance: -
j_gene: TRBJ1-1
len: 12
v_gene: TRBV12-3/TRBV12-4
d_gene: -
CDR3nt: TGTGCCAGCAGTTTAGGTAGGGGTGAAGCTTTCTTT
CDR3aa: CASSLGRGEAFF

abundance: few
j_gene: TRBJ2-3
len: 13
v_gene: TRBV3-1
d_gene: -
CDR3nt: TGTGCCAGCAGCGCGCCGGCGGCAGATACGCAGTATTTT
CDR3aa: CASSAPAADTQYF